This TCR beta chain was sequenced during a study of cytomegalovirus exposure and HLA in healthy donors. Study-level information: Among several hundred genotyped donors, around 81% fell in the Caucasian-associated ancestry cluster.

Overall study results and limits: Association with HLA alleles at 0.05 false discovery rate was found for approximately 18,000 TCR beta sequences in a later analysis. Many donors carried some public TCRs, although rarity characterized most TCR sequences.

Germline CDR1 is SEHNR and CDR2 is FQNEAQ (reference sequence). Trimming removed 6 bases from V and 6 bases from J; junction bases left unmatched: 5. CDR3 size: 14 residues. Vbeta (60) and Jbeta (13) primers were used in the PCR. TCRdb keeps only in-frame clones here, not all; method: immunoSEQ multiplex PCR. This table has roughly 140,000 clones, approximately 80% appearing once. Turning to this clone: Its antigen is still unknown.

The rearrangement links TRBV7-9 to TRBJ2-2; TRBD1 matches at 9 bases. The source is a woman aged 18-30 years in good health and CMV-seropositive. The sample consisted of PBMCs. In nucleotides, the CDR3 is TGTGCCAGCAGATCCACAGGGGGCCCCGGGGAGCTGTTTTTT. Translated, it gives CASRSTGGPGELFF.